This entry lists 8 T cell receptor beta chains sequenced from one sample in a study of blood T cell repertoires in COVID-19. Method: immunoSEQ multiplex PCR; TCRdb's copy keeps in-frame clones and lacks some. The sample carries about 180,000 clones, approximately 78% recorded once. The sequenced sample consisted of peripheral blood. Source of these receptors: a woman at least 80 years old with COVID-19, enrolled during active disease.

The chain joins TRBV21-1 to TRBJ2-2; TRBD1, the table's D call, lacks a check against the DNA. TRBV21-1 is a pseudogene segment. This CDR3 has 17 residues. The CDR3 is CASSKAIGQSDTGELFF. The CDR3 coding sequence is TGTGCCAGCAGCAAAGCGATCGGACAGTCAGACACCGGGGAGCTGTTTTTT.

The CDR3 reads CASSLGTRLAGGEQFF. As DNA, the CDR3 is TGTGCCAGCAGCTTAGGGACCAGACTAGCGGGAGGTGAGCAGTTCTTC. This rearrangement joins TRBV11-2 to TRBJ2-1, with TRBD2 matching 13 bases. This CDR3 has 16 amino acids. Trimming removed 1 base from V and 9 bases from J; junction bases left unmatched: 6. Germline V gene lookup returns CDR1 SGHAT and CDR2 FQNNGV.

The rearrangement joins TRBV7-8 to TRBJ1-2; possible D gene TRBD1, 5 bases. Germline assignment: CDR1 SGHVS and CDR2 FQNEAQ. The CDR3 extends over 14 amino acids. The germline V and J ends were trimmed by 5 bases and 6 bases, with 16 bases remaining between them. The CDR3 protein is CASSPMGRQDGYTF. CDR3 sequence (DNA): TGTGCCAGCAGCCCCATGGGGCGCCAAGATGGCTACACCTTC.

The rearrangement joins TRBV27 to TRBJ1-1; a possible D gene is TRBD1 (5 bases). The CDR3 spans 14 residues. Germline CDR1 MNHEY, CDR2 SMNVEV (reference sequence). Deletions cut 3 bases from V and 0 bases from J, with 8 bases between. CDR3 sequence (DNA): TGTGCCAGCAGTTTTAGGGGCTTGAACACTGAAGCTTTCTTT. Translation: CASSFRGLNTEAFF.

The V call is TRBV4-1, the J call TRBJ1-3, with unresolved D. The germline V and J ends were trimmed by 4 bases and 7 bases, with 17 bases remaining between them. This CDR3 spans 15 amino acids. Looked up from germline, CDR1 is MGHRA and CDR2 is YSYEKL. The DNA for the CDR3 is TGCGCCAGCAGCCGCAAATTTAGCACCAGTAACACCATATATTTT. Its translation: CASSRKFSTSNTIYF.

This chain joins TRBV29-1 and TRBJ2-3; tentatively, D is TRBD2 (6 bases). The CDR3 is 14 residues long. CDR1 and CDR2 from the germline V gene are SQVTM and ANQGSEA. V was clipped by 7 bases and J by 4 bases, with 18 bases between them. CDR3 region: CSANGLPLADTQYF. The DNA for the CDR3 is TGCAGCGCTAATGGACTACCTTTGGCAGATACGCAGTATTTT.

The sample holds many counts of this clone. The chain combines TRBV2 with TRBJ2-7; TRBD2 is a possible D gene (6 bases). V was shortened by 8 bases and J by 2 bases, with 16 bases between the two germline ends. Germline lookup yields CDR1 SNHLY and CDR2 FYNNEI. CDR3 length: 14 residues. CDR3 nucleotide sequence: TGTGCCAGCCACCTGGGACTCCTGCCCTACGAGCAGTACTTC. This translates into CASHLGLLPYEQYF.

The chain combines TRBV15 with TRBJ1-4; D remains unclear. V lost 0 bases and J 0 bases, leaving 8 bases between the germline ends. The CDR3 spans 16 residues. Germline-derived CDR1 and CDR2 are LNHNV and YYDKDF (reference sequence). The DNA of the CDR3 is TGTGCCACCAGCAGAGATCGTGTAGCAACTAATGAAAAACTGTTTTTT. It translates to CATSRDRVATNEKLFF.